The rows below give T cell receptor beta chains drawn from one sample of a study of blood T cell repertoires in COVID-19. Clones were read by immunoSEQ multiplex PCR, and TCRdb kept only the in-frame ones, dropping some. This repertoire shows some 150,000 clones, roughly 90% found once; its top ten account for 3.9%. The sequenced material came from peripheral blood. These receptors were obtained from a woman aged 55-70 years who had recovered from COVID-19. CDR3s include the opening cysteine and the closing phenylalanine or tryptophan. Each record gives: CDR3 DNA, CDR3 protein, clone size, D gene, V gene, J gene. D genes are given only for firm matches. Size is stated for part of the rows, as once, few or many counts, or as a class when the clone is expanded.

cdr3_nt: TGTGCCAGCAGTTCTCAGGCGAACACTGAAGCTTTCTTT; cdr3_aa: CASSSQANTEAFF; clone_size: NA; d_call: NA; v_call: TRBV2; j_call: TRBJ1-1
cdr3_nt: TGCGCCAGCAGCTTGACTAGTGCAAGGTACGAGCAGTACTTC; cdr3_aa: CASSLTSARYEQYF; clone_size: NA; d_call: NA; v_call: TRBV5-1; j_call: TRBJ2-7
cdr3_nt: TGTGCCTGGAGTTTAAGGGGAGGTTCTCGGAAACTGTTTTTT; cdr3_aa: CAWSLRGGSRKLFF; clone_size: NA; d_call: NA; v_call: TRBV30; j_call: TRBJ1-4
cdr3_nt: TGTGCCAGTACCCCGCGAGGGACAGGGAATGAAAAACTGTTTTTT; cdr3_aa: CASTPRGTGNEKLFF; clone_size: NA; d_call: TRBD1; v_call: TRBV19; j_call: TRBJ1-4
cdr3_nt: TGCGCCAGCCCTGTTAGTTCGGGGGGAAAGGGTCCCCAAGAGACCCAGTACTTC; cdr3_aa: CASPVSSGGKGPQETQYF; clone_size: NA; d_call: TRBD2; v_call: TRBV10-1; j_call: TRBJ2-5
cdr3_nt: TGTGCCAGTAATACAGGGATATACACTGAAGCTTTCTTT; cdr3_aa: CASNTGIYTEAFF; clone_size: NA; d_call: NA; v_call: TRBV19; j_call: TRBJ1-1
cdr3_nt: TGTGCCATCAGTGAAAGTGTCAGCCTAGACGGCTACACCTTC; cdr3_aa: CAISESVSLDGYTF; clone_size: NA; d_call: NA; v_call: TRBV10-3; j_call: TRBJ1-2
cdr3_nt: TGTGCCAGCAGTTACACCAGGGGGCGAAACTATGGCTACACCTTC; cdr3_aa: CASSYTRGRNYGYTF; clone_size: NA; d_call: TRBD1; v_call: TRBV6-5; j_call: TRBJ1-2
cdr3_nt: TGTGCCAGCAGTTTATACACAACCGCGGTTGAAGCTTTCTTT; cdr3_aa: CASSLYTTAVEAFF; clone_size: NA; d_call: NA; v_call: TRBV28; j_call: TRBJ1-1
cdr3_nt: TGCGCCAGCAGCCAAGACCTAGTGGGGGGCCAAGAGACCCAGTACTTC; cdr3_aa: CASSQDLVGGQETQYF; clone_size: NA; d_call: NA; v_call: TRBV4-1; j_call: TRBJ2-5
cdr3_nt: TGTGCCAGCAGCCAAGGGGCAGGGATGATTAATGAAAAACTGTTTTTT; cdr3_aa: CASSQGAGMINEKLFF; clone_size: NA; d_call: NA; v_call: TRBV3-1/TRBV3-2; j_call: TRBJ1-4
cdr3_nt: TGTGCCTCGTCGACATCCCCTGGGGGGTATGGCTACACCTTC; cdr3_aa: CASSTSPGGYGYTF; clone_size: NA; d_call: NA; v_call: TRBV19; j_call: TRBJ1-2
cdr3_nt: TGCAGCGTGGACAGAGGGTGGGGATTGAGCTACACCTTC; cdr3_aa: CSVDRGWGLSYTF; clone_size: NA; d_call: NA; v_call: TRBV29-1; j_call: TRBJ1-2
cdr3_nt: TGCGCCAGCAGCCAAGGCGGGAGCACAGATACGCAGTATTTT; cdr3_aa: CASSQGGSTDTQYF; clone_size: NA; d_call: NA; v_call: TRBV4-1; j_call: TRBJ2-3
cdr3_nt: TGTGCCAGCAGCTCGACGGCGGGGGACACTGAAGCTTTCTTT; cdr3_aa: CASSSTAGDTEAFF; clone_size: NA; d_call: NA; v_call: TRBV11-1; j_call: TRBJ1-1
cdr3_nt: TGTGCCAGCAGCTTAGCCGGGGGACAGGGGGCCTACGAGCAGTACTTC; cdr3_aa: CASSLAGGQGAYEQYF; clone_size: once; d_call: TRBD1; v_call: TRBV7-9; j_call: TRBJ2-7
cdr3_nt: TGCGCCAGCAGCCAAACCCTAGCGGGGGCCCGCCAAGAGACCCAGTACTTC; cdr3_aa: CASSQTLAGARQETQYF; clone_size: NA; d_call: TRBD2; v_call: TRBV4-1; j_call: TRBJ2-5
cdr3_nt: TGTGCCAGCAGCCCGGGGAGGCGGGGGAGCACAGATACGCAGTATTTT; cdr3_aa: CASSPGRRGSTDTQYF; clone_size: NA; d_call: TRBD2; v_call: TRBV7-8; j_call: TRBJ2-3
cdr3_nt: TGTGCCAGCAGCTTAGGAGGCTCCAGCTCACCCCTCCACTTT; cdr3_aa: CASSLGGSSSPLHF; clone_size: NA; d_call: NA; v_call: TRBV28; j_call: TRBJ1-6
cdr3_nt: TGTGCCAGCAGCTTAGATCAGGCCAGGACTGAAGCTTTCTTT; cdr3_aa: CASSLDQARTEAFF; clone_size: NA; d_call: NA; v_call: TRBV11-2; j_call: TRBJ1-1
cdr3_nt: TGTGCCAGCAGTCCCTTAACCAGGCAGTTCTTC; cdr3_aa: CASSPLTRQFF; clone_size: NA; d_call: NA; v_call: TRBV28; j_call: TRBJ2-1
cdr3_nt: TGTGCCATCAGGCCCCAACAGGGCAGCACTGAAGCTTTCTTT; cdr3_aa: CAIRPQQGSTEAFF; clone_size: NA; d_call: NA; v_call: TRBV10-3; j_call: TRBJ1-1
cdr3_nt: TGTGCCAGCAGTCCTCTATATAGCAATCAGCCCCAGCATTTT; cdr3_aa: CASSPLYSNQPQHF; clone_size: NA; d_call: NA; v_call: TRBV27; j_call: TRBJ1-5
cdr3_nt: TGCGCCAGCAGCTTGACAGGGCGTACTGAAGCTTTCTTT; cdr3_aa: CASSLTGRTEAFF; clone_size: NA; d_call: NA; v_call: TRBV5-1; j_call: TRBJ1-1
cdr3_nt: TGCAGCGTTGCGGGGGGCCGGGGGGAAACCGGGGAGCTGTTTTTT; cdr3_aa: CSVAGGRGETGELFF; clone_size: NA; d_call: NA; v_call: TRBV29-1; j_call: TRBJ2-2
cdr3_nt: TGTGCCAGTAGAGCAAGATACAGGGGATTGGGCACTGAAGCTTTCTTT; cdr3_aa: CASRARYRGLGTEAFF; clone_size: NA; d_call: TRBD1; v_call: TRBV19; j_call: TRBJ1-1
cdr3_nt: TGCGCCAGCAGCTTGGGACAGGGGGCCACTGAAGCTTTCTTT; cdr3_aa: CASSLGQGATEAFF; clone_size: NA; d_call: TRBD1; v_call: TRBV5-1; j_call: TRBJ1-1
cdr3_nt: TGTGCCAGCAGTCCGCGCGGGTTGTATTCCAACGAGCAGTACTTC; cdr3_aa: CASSPRGLYSNEQYF; clone_size: NA; d_call: NA; v_call: TRBV7-8; j_call: TRBJ2-7
cdr3_nt: TGCGCCAGCAGCTCCAGGGGGGCCAGCTCTGGAAACACCATATATTTT; cdr3_aa: CASSSRGASSGNTIYF; clone_size: few; d_call: TRBD1; v_call: TRBV5-1; j_call: TRBJ1-3
cdr3_nt: TGCGCCAGCCTGGGTTTTAGGACAGGGGGTTACGAGCAGTACTTC; cdr3_aa: CASLGFRTGGYEQYF; clone_size: NA; d_call: TRBD1; v_call: TRBV10-1; j_call: TRBJ2-7
cdr3_nt: TGCAGCGTTGAAAAACAGGAGAACACTGAAGCTTTCTTT; cdr3_aa: CSVEKQENTEAFF; clone_size: few; d_call: NA; v_call: TRBV29-1; j_call: TRBJ1-1
cdr3_nt: TGTGCCAGTAAGGAGGGCGGGCGCCTTGGCTACACCTTC; cdr3_aa: CASKEGGRLGYTF; clone_size: NA; d_call: NA; v_call: TRBV19; j_call: TRBJ1-2
cdr3_nt: TGTGCCAGCAGTCCCCGACAGGGGCTAAACAATGAGCAGTTCTTC; cdr3_aa: CASSPRQGLNNEQFF; clone_size: NA; d_call: TRBD1; v_call: TRBV27; j_call: TRBJ2-1
cdr3_nt: TGTGCCAACCTCCGAATAGCCGGGACAGGGGGCAGGCTCCTGAGCTACACCTTC; cdr3_aa: CANLRIAGTGGRLLSYTF; clone_size: few; d_call: NA; v_call: TRBV21-1; j_call: TRBJ1-2
cdr3_nt: TGCGCCAGCGGACTACTAGCGGGGGGGCAAGATGAGCAGTTCTTC; cdr3_aa: CASGLLAGGQDEQFF; clone_size: NA; d_call: TRBD2; v_call: TRBV5-1; j_call: TRBJ2-1
cdr3_nt: TGTGCCAGCGGGGAGTACCAAGAGACCCAGTACTTC; cdr3_aa: CASGEYQETQYF; clone_size: NA; d_call: NA; v_call: TRBV19; j_call: TRBJ2-5
cdr3_nt: TGTGCCAGTAGTATAGGAAAAAAGCGGGGGGGCGTCTACAATGAGCAGTTCTTC; cdr3_aa: CASSIGKKRGGVYNEQFF; clone_size: NA; d_call: TRBD2; v_call: TRBV19; j_call: TRBJ2-1
cdr3_nt: TGTGCCAGCAGTTACGGGGGTGGCTACACCTTC; cdr3_aa: CASSYGGGYTF; clone_size: NA; d_call: NA; v_call: TRBV28; j_call: TRBJ1-2
cdr3_nt: TGTGCCAGCTCTCCGGGACAGGCTCAGGTAGATGAGCAGTTCTTC; cdr3_aa: CASSPGQAQVDEQFF; clone_size: NA; d_call: TRBD1; v_call: TRBV2; j_call: TRBJ2-1
cdr3_nt: TGTGCCACCAAGTCAGGGACAAACAATGAGCAGTTCTTC; cdr3_aa: CATKSGTNNEQFF; clone_size: NA; d_call: NA; v_call: TRBV24-1; j_call: TRBJ2-1
cdr3_nt: TGTGCCAGTAGTTGGCAGGGGGCGGGTGAGCAGTTCTTC; cdr3_aa: CASSWQGAGEQFF; clone_size: few; d_call: TRBD1; v_call: TRBV19; j_call: TRBJ2-1
cdr3_nt: TGTGCCAGCAGTGAAATTGTGCAGGGGGGCGAAGCTTTCTTT; cdr3_aa: CASSEIVQGGEAFF; clone_size: NA; d_call: TRBD1; v_call: TRBV2; j_call: TRBJ1-1
cdr3_nt: TGTGCCAGCAGCCCAACTGAACTAGCGGGGGGGCAAGAGACCCAGTACTTC; cdr3_aa: CASSPTELAGGQETQYF; clone_size: NA; d_call: TRBD2; v_call: TRBV11-2; j_call: TRBJ2-5
cdr3_nt: TGTGCCAGCAGTTTATTGGGGACACCCAATGAGCAGTTCTTC; cdr3_aa: CASSLLGTPNEQFF; clone_size: once; d_call: NA; v_call: TRBV27; j_call: TRBJ2-1
cdr3_nt: TGTGCCAGTAACAATGGGGGACAGGGTCATGGCTACACCTTC; cdr3_aa: CASNNGGQGHGYTF; clone_size: once; d_call: TRBD1; v_call: TRBV19; j_call: TRBJ1-2
cdr3_nt: TGTGCCAGCACGCGAACAGGTACAACTAATGAAAAACTGTTTTTT; cdr3_aa: CASTRTGTTNEKLFF; clone_size: few; d_call: NA; v_call: TRBV2; j_call: TRBJ1-4
cdr3_nt: TGCGCCAGCAGTCAATGGGGGACAGGGGCTAACTATGGCTACACCTTC; cdr3_aa: CASSQWGTGANYGYTF; clone_size: NA; d_call: TRBD1; v_call: TRBV23-1; j_call: TRBJ1-2
cdr3_nt: TGCGCCAGCAGCTTGGAATCTAGCGAAGATCAAGAGACCCAGTACTTC; cdr3_aa: CASSLESSEDQETQYF; clone_size: NA; d_call: NA; v_call: TRBV5-1; j_call: TRBJ2-5
cdr3_nt: TGTGCCAGCAGCGTAGGAGCTAACTATGGCTACACCTTC; cdr3_aa: CASSVGANYGYTF; clone_size: NA; d_call: NA; v_call: TRBV9; j_call: TRBJ1-2
cdr3_nt: TGTGCCAGCAGCCAAGGAGGCGCAAACACTGAAGCTTTCTTT; cdr3_aa: CASSQGGANTEAFF; clone_size: once; d_call: NA; v_call: TRBV3-1/TRBV3-2; j_call: TRBJ1-1
cdr3_nt: TGTGCCAGCAGTGAATTGGGGCTCTATAGCAATCAGCCCCAGCATTTT; cdr3_aa: CASSELGLYSNQPQHF; clone_size: NA; d_call: NA; v_call: TRBV6-1; j_call: TRBJ1-5
cdr3_nt: TGTGCCAGCAGCCAAGATATGTACCAAGAGACCCAGTACTTC; cdr3_aa: CASSQDMYQETQYF; clone_size: NA; d_call: NA; v_call: TRBV3-1/TRBV3-2; j_call: TRBJ2-5
cdr3_nt: TGTGCCAGCAGCTTCGGGTATGGCTACACCTTC; cdr3_aa: CASSFGYGYTF; clone_size: NA; d_call: NA; v_call: TRBV11-2; j_call: TRBJ1-2